Shown below are 29 T cell receptor beta chains from a single sample sequenced in a study of blood T cell repertoires in COVID-19. Measured with immunoSEQ multiplex PCR; TCRdb has only the in-frame clones, and not every one. The sample comprises over 130,000 clones, around 88% of which are singletons, and around 26% rests with the top ten. The sequenced material came from peripheral blood. The receptors originated from a human donor in a cohort sampled during active COVID-19.

This chain links TRBV19 with TRBJ2-3; 10 bases line up with TRBD1. After removal of 6 bases from V and 5 bases from J, the junction contained 5 bases not matched to a gene. The CDR3 totals 14 residues. Germline V gene lookup returns CDR1 LNHDA and CDR2 SQIVND (reference sequence). The CDR3 reads CASRDRGMGDTQYF. CDR3 coding DNA: TGTGCCAGTAGGGACAGGGGGATGGGAGATACGCAGTATTTT.

This chain uses TRBV5-6 with TRBJ1-1; D is perhaps TRBD1 (6 bases). In germline, CDR1 is SGHDT, CDR2 YYEEEE. V gave up 4 bases and J gave up 9 bases, with 13 bases separating them. The CDR3 has 12 residues. In DNA, the CDR3 is TGTGCCAGCAGCCGGCCAGGGGCTAAAGCTTTCTTT. Residues: CASSRPGAKAFF.

The V and J genes are TRBV27 and TRBJ2-1; 11 bases map to TRBD2. J gave up 14 bases and V 6 bases, and 15 bases lay outside the gene matches. The germline CDR1 and CDR2 sequences are MNHEY and SMNVEV (reference sequence). This CDR3 comprises 15 residues. For the CDR3, the DNA is TGTGCCAGCAGGAAGGGACTAGCGGAGATGCCCCAGGAGTTCTTC. It specifies CASRKGLAEMPQEFF.

This sequence joins TRBV7-6 and TRBJ1-2; D is unresolved. The CDR3 runs 15 residues. V was pared by 5 bases and J by 4 bases, with 17 bases between. The V gene's germline CDR1 is SGHVS and CDR2 FNYEAQ. The CDR3 region has the DNA TGTGCCAGCAGCAATGACTTTGGAGGGCGCTATGGCTACACCTTC. Translation: CASSNDFGGRYGYTF.

The rearrangement joins TRBV19 to TRBJ2-5; weak D call: TRBD1 (6 bases). CDR1 is LNHDA and CDR2 is SQIVND in the germline V gene (reference sequence). The V gene lost 3 bases and the J gene lost 1 base, with 12 bases spanning the gap. There are 15 residues in the CDR3. Here the CDR3 DNA reads TGTGCCAGTAGTATTCTAGGGGGTGGCCAAGAGACCCAGTACTTC. Residues: CASSILGGGQETQYF.

V is TRBV6-5 and J is TRBJ2-7; 12 nucleotides agree with TRBD1. Germline V gene lookup returns CDR1 MNHEY and CDR2 SVGAGI. This CDR3 has 14 amino acids. With 7 bases clipped from V and 4 bases from J, the junction kept 5 bases outside the gene matches. The CDR3 is CASTRDRGPYEQYF. The CDR3 nucleotides are TGTGCCAGCACCCGGGACAGGGGGCCTTACGAGCAGTACTTC.

V and J are TRBV24-1 and TRBJ2-7; 7 bases fit TRBD1. This CDR3 is 13 amino acids long. Germline V gives CDR1 KGHDR, CDR2 SFDVKD. The ends lost 3 bases at V and 6 bases at J; junction bases unmatched: 4. The CDR3 DNA sequence: TGTGCCACCAGTGATCCGACAGGGTTCGAGCAGTACTTC. Translation gives CATSDPTGFEQYF.

The V gene is TRBV12-5, the J gene TRBJ1-1; D is unclear. CDR3 length: 12 residues. V lost 7 bases to trimming and J lost 5 bases, with 11 bases between them. The germline V gene has CDR1 LGHNT and CDR2 FRNRAP. CDR3 loop: CASANSGTEAFF. As DNA, the CDR3 is TGTGCTAGTGCTAACAGTGGGACTGAAGCTTTCTTT.

This clone was counted once. The J gene is TRBJ1-2, the V gene TRBV7-8, with 10 bases aligning to TRBD1. V lost 5 bases, J lost 1 base, and 7 bases stayed unmatched. The CDR3 length is 16 residues. From germline, CDR1 is SGHVS and CDR2 FQNEAQ. The CDR3 DNA follows: TGTGCCAGCAGCCCCGGGACAGGGGTTGATAACTATGGCTACACCTTC. Its translation is CASSPGTGVDNYGYTF.

CDR3 nucleotide sequence: TGTGCCAGTAGTATTTGGGGGCCGGGAAACATTCAGTACTTC. Protein product: CASSIWGPGNIQYF. This chain links TRBV19 with TRBJ2-4; maybe TRBD1 (6 bases). V was cut by 3 bases and J by 6 bases, with 12 bases left in between. CDR1 is LNHDA, CDR2 SQIVND, per germline (reference sequence). The CDR3 spans 14 residues. Supplemented by reference TRBV19 and TRBJ2-4, the full variable domain reads DGGITQSPKYLFRKEGQNVTLSCEQNLNHDAMYWYRQDPGQGLRLIYYSQIVNDFQKGDIAEGYSVSREKKESFPLTVTSAQKNPTAFYLCASSIWGPGNIQYFGAGTRLSVL.

This chain links TRBV29-1 with TRBJ2-3; 8 nucleotides match TRBD1. The trim removed 4 bases at V and 6 bases at J, leaving 3 bases unmatched. The CDR3 contains 12 residues. In germline, CDR1 is SQVTM, CDR2 ANQGSEA. In DNA, the CDR3 is TGCAGCGTTGGACAGGGGCGGGATACGCAGTATTTT. This codes for CSVGQGRDTQYF.

The chain employs TRBV14 and TRBJ2-2, with a weak D call TRBD1 (6 bases). Trimming took 2 bases from V and 2 from J, leaving 9 bases between them. This CDR3 is built from 15 residues. Germline V gives CDR1 SGHDN, CDR2 FVKESK. The CDR3 coding sequence is TGTGCCAGCAGCCAACCGGGACAAAACACCGGGGAGCTGTTTTTT. This translates into CASSQPGQNTGELFF.

The genes are TRBV7-8 and TRBJ1-1; D perhaps matches TRBD1 (6 bases). V dropped 5 bases and J dropped 1 base, with 11 bases sitting between them. Germline V CDR1 and CDR2: SGHVS, FQNEAQ. This CDR3 contains 14 residues. The CDR3 DNA follows: TGTGCCAGCAGCCTCATACAGGGGAACACTGAAGCTTTCTTT. Translated, it gives CASSLIQGNTEAFF.

The chain joins TRBV27 to TRBJ1-1; maybe TRBD1 (6 bases). Per the germline V gene, CDR1 is MNHEY and CDR2 is SMNVEV (reference sequence). CDR3 length: 14 amino acids. V was clipped by 2 bases and J by 4 bases, with 11 bases between them. CDR3 sequence reads: CASSLGGRGTEAFF. The CDR3 DNA reads as TGTGCCAGCAGTTTAGGGGGCCGGGGCACTGAAGCTTTCTTT.

This chain uses TRBV6-5 with TRBJ1-6; D is unclear. V was shortened by 5 bases and J by 10 bases, with 12 bases between the two germline ends. Germline V gene sequence: CDR1 MNHEY, CDR2 SVGAGI. The CDR3 has 13 residues. The CDR3 DNA sequence: TGTGCCAGCAGTACCACATCGGGGTCACCCCTCCACTTT. Translated, it gives CASSTTSGSPLHF.

This clone appeared once. The genes are TRBV10-3 and TRBJ2-3; 10 bases are shared with TRBD1. The junction had 7 bases not matched to a gene; V was cut back by 8 bases and J by 5 bases. The V gene's germline CDR1 is ENHRY and CDR2 SYGVKD. The CDR3 length is 14 residues. The CDR3 DNA follows: TGTGCCATCTCCCGGGACAGGGGAGTAGATACGCAGTATTTT. It codes for CAISRDRGVDTQYF.

The chain joins TRBV10-3 to TRBJ1-5; D might be TRBD1 (6 bases). The V and J ends lost 0 bases and 4 bases respectively, with 13 bases between them. The germline V gene has CDR1 ENHRY and CDR2 SYGVKD. The CDR3 sequence is 16 residues long. The CDR3 is CAISESGGGGNQPQHF. CDR3 bases: TGTGCCATCAGTGAGTCTGGGGGGGGCGGGAATCAGCCCCAGCATTTT.

The chain has TRBV15 and TRBJ1-1; maybe TRBD1 (6 bases). With 3 bases removed from V and 3 bases from J, the gap between germline ends came to 11 bases. This CDR3 spans 14 amino acids. Germline V gene data show CDR1 as LNHNV and CDR2 as YYDKDF (reference sequence). CDR3 coding DNA: TGTGCCACCAGCAGTAGACAGGCTTACACTGAAGCTTTCTTT. Protein sequence: CATSSRQAYTEAFF.

CDR3 loop: CASSVDLGANEKLFF. The CDR3 nucleotides read TGTGCCAGCAGCGTAGACCTGGGGGCGAATGAAAAACTGTTTTTT. The chain links TRBV9 to TRBJ1-4, with D perhaps matching TRBD1 (6 bases). Germline CDR1 SGDLS, CDR2 YYNGEE. Trimming cost V 0 bases and J 5 bases, with 11 bases left between them. CDR3 length: 15 amino acids.

This clone turned up a few times. The rearrangement joins TRBV5-4 to TRBJ2-1, with D perhaps matching TRBD2 (6 bases). This CDR3 contains 12 residues. Trimming took 5 bases from V and 6 from J, leaving 9 bases between them. Germline CDR1 and CDR2: SGHNT and YYREEE (reference sequence). This CDR3 is CASREGGNEQFF. CDR3 nucleotide sequence: TGTGCCAGCAGGGAGGGTGGCAATGAGCAGTTCTTC.

DNA for the CDR3: TGTGCCAGCAGCTCTCCGGACAGGGGGCCGGAGACCCAGTACTTC. It encodes CASSSPDRGPETQYF. The V call is TRBV5-6, the J call TRBJ2-5; TRBD1 agrees at 11 bases. Germline values: CDR1 SGHDT, CDR2 YYEEEE. V gave up 3 bases and J gave up 5 bases; unmatched junction bases: 6. The CDR3 length is 15 residues.

The gene calls are TRBV7-3 and TRBJ2-3; 11 bases match TRBD2. The ends lost 0 bases at V and 5 bases at J; junction bases unmatched: 7. The germline gives CDR1 SGHTA, CDR2 FQGTGA. CDR3 length equals 17 residues. CDR3: CASSLTVTSGGRDTQYF. The CDR3 nucleotides are TGTGCCAGCAGCTTAACGGTAACTAGCGGGGGCAGAGATACGCAGTATTTT.

CDR3 protein: CASSRDRWSTGYTF. CDR3 bases: TGTGCCAGCAGCCGTGACAGGTGGTCCACTGGCTACACCTTC. The chain has TRBV7-2 and TRBJ1-2; a possible D gene is TRBD1 (6 bases). V shed 5 bases and J shed 7 bases, with 17 bases lying between them. Per germline, CDR1 SGHTA and CDR2 FQGNSA. This CDR3 has 14 residues.

This clone was seen a few times. The rearrangement uses TRBV19 and TRBJ1-1; TRBD1 matches 11 bases. The V segment lost 7 bases and the J segment 5 bases; nucleotides outside the gene matches: 6. The CDR3 has 14 residues. CDR1 and CDR2 from the germline V gene are LNHDA and SQIVND (reference sequence). CDR3 amino acids: CASTLGQGVTEAFF. The CDR3 bases are TGTGCCAGTACCCTGGGACAGGGGGTAACTGAAGCTTTCTTT.

The chain combines TRBV6-5 with TRBJ2-7, with 8 bases lining up with TRBD1. Germline-derived CDR1 and CDR2 are MNHEY and SVGAGI. The CDR3 consists of 13 residues. Trimming took 6 bases from V and 1 from J; bases not matched to a gene: 2. CDR3 in amino acids: CASSYRGSYEQYF. CDR3 coding DNA: TGTGCCAGCAGCTACAGGGGGTCCTACGAGCAGTACTTC.

This chain connects TRBV6-5 to TRBJ2-1; 10 bases align to TRBD1. Germline CDR1 MNHEY, CDR2 SVGAGI. V gave up 3 bases and J gave up 6 bases; unmatched junction bases: 5. CDR3 size: 15 residues. The CDR3 loop is CASSYYRDRGNEQFF. DNA of the CDR3: TGTGCCAGCAGTTATTACCGGGACAGGGGCAATGAGCAGTTCTTC.

V and J are TRBV5-4 and TRBJ2-5, with D possibly matching TRBD1 (6 bases). V lost 4 bases, J lost 0 bases, and 22 bases lay in between. The CDR3 is 18 residues long. CDR1 and CDR2 (germline): SGHNT, YYREEE (reference sequence). CDR3 in amino acids: CASSTGQSLSPNQETQYF. CDR3 nucleotides: TGTGCCAGCAGCACCGGACAGTCCCTATCACCGAACCAAGAGACCCAGTACTTC.

The chain carries TRBV24-1 and TRBJ2-2; 8 bases agree with TRBD1. The CDR3 length is 15 residues. Germline CDR1 and CDR2: KGHDR and SFDVKD. The V segment lost 7 bases and the J segment 0 bases; nucleotides outside the gene matches: 3. This CDR3 is CATREQGANTGELFF. The DNA for the CDR3 is TGTGCCACCAGGGAACAGGGGGCGAACACCGGGGAGCTGTTTTTT.

The chain has TRBV18 and TRBJ2-1; 7 nucleotides agree with TRBD1. This CDR3 has 17 residues. V shed 0 bases and J 1 base; nucleotides not matched to a gene: 6. Germline-derived CDR1 and CDR2 are KGHSH and LQKENI. For the CDR3, the DNA is TGTGCCAGCTCACCACCGACAGGGCTGCTATCCTACAATGAGCAGTTCTTC. The encoded protein is CASSPPTGLLSYNEQFF.